Following are 23 T cell receptor beta chains from one sample sequenced in a study of blood T cell repertoires in COVID-19. Profiled with immunoSEQ multiplex PCR; TCRdb holds only in-frame clones, not every one. Among around 250,000 clones listed, approximately 90% were seen once. Sequenced sample: PBMCs or T cells enriched from blood (not recorded which). These receptors came from a man aged 50-60 years who had been exposed to COVID-19.

The chain employs TRBV2 and TRBJ2-2; 9 bases map to TRBD1. This CDR3 is 13 amino acids long. V was clipped by 10 bases and J by 7 bases; unmatched bases: 7. Germline lookup yields CDR1 SNHLY and CDR2 FYNNEI. CDR3 DNA: TGTGCCACCAGGACAGGGGATGTCGGGGAGCTGTTTTTT. Amino acids: CATRTGDVGELFF.

The J gene is TRBJ2-7, the V gene TRBV5-1, with 8 bases identical to TRBD1. V was clipped by 4 bases and J by 4 bases; unmatched bases: 7. The CDR3 runs to 14 residues. Germline V lookup: CDR1 SGHRS, CDR2 YFSETQ. The CDR3 is CASSRDRQLYEQYF. The CDR3 DNA reads as TGCGCCAGCAGCCGGGACAGGCAATTATACGAGCAGTACTTC.

This clone has more than one count but fewer than ten. The gene calls are TRBV30 and TRBJ1-3; D unclear. Germline V gene lookup returns CDR1 GTSNPN and CDR2 SVGIG (reference sequence). The CDR3 contains 15 residues. The germline V and J ends were trimmed by 4 bases and 0 bases, with 13 bases remaining between them. The DNA of the CDR3 is TGTGCCTGGAACGCAGCCGACACCTCTGGAAACACCATATATTTT. Its protein product is CAWNAADTSGNTIYF.

The J gene is TRBJ1-5, the V gene TRBV11-3; D possibly corresponds to TRBD1 (5 bases). The CDR3 is 12 amino acids. The V end lost 2 bases, the J end lost 6 bases, and 5 bases lay between the germline ends. Germline V gene data show CDR1 as SGHNT and CDR2 as YENEEA. CDR3 sequence (DNA): TGTGCCAGCAGCTTAAGGGGTCAGCCCCAGCATTTT. Translating it yields CASSLRGQPQHF.

This clone was counted a few times. V and J are TRBV9 and TRBJ2-7; possibly TRBD1 for D (5 bases). The CDR3 totals 14 residues. The V end was cut by 0 bases, the J end by 4 bases, with 11 bases between. The V gene's germline CDR1 is SGDLS and CDR2 YYNGEE. CDR3 amino acids: CASSVDDRFYEQYV. CDR3 DNA: TGTGCCAGCAGCGTAGATGACAGATTTTACGAGCAGTACGTC.

The chain recombines TRBV10-3 with TRBJ1-5; 7 bases fit TRBD1. CDR1 is ENHRY and CDR2 is SYGVKD in the germline V gene. Trimming took 5 bases from V and 6 from J; bases not matched to a gene: 7. The CDR3 sequence is 14 residues long. The CDR3 sequence is CAISKGGGGQPQHF. The CDR3 bases are TGTGCCATCAGTAAAGGGGGCGGCGGTCAGCCCCAGCATTTT.

CDR3 sequence (DNA): TGTGCCAGCAGTCGACAGGGGGCTACTGGAAACACCATATATTTT. Amino acid sequence: CASSRQGATGNTIYF. This rearrangement joins TRBV6-4 to TRBJ1-3, with TRBD1 identical over 10 bases. Germline lookup yields CDR1 MRHNA and CDR2 SNTAGT. The CDR3 runs 15 residues. The V and J ends lost 5 bases and 2 bases, in that order; junction bases with no gene match: 3.

The chain carries TRBV6-5 and TRBJ1-4; 7 bases align to TRBD1. Per the germline V gene, CDR1 is MNHEY and CDR2 is SVGAGI. The J segment lost 4 bases and the V segment lost 7 bases, leaving 6 bases of the junction unmatched. The CDR3 spans 14 residues. The chain's CDR3 is CASTGDRVNEKLFF. The CDR3 bases are TGTGCCAGCACTGGCGACAGGGTTAATGAAAAACTGTTTTTT.

In nucleotides, the CDR3 is TGTGCCAGTAGTTGGGGGGGCGAGAACACTGAAGCTTTCTTT. This translates into CASSWGGENTEAFF. The gene calls are TRBV19 and TRBJ1-1, with a tentative D call TRBD1 (6 bases). This CDR3 spans 14 amino acids. Trimming cost V 5 bases and J 1 base, with 11 bases left between them. Germline CDR1 and CDR2: LNHDA and SQIVND (reference sequence).

This clone was recorded only once. The chain carries TRBV7-6 and TRBJ2-1, with TRBD2 as a possible D gene (6 bases). The CDR3 is 14 amino acids. Germline V gives CDR1 SGHVS, CDR2 FNYEAQ. V lost 3 bases and J lost 3, with 9 bases in between. The chain's CDR3 is CASSFSGSYNEQFF. In DNA, the CDR3 is TGTGCCAGCAGCTTCTCCGGGAGCTACAATGAGCAGTTCTTC.

The chain uses TRBV10-3 and TRBJ2-1, with a weak D call TRBD2 (7 bases). V lost 3 bases to trimming and J lost 5 bases, with 17 bases between them. CDR3 length: 16 residues. Germline CDR1 ENHRY, CDR2 SYGVKD. This CDR3 is CAISDIWGGVNNEQFF. DNA of the CDR3: TGTGCCATCAGTGATATTTGGGGGGGCGTTAACAATGAGCAGTTCTTC.

V is TRBV28 and J is TRBJ2-1; D is ambiguous. Trimming stripped 6 bases from V and 6 bases from J, with 15 bases between. The length of the CDR3 is 14 residues. Germline CDR1 reads MDHEN; CDR2 reads SYDVKM. CDR3 nucleotides: TGTGCCAGCAGAACATCCTCCCCGGGCAATGAGCAGTTCTTC. Its protein product is CASRTSSPGNEQFF. The variable domain in full, with the rest retrieved from reference TRBV28 and TRBJ2-1, is DVKVTQSSRYLVKRTGEKVFLECVQDMDHENMFWYRQDPGLGLRLIYFSYDVKMKEKGDIPEGYSVSREKKERFSLILESASTNQTSMYLCASRTSSPGNEQFFGPGTRLTVL.

The V gene is TRBV7-2, the J gene TRBJ2-2, with D tentatively TRBD2 (5 bases). The CDR3 runs 16 residues. Trimming took off 1 base at V and 8 bases at J, with 17 bases between the two ends. Germline CDR1 SGHTA, CDR2 FQGNSA. The CDR3 DNA follows: TGTGCCAGCAGCTTAGGGATGCGGGCCGACGAAGGGGAGCTGTTTTTT. Translating it yields CASSLGMRADEGELFF.

V usage is TRBV28 and J usage is TRBJ1-1; TRBD1 matches at 8 bases. CDR1 is MDHEN and CDR2 is SYDVKM in the germline V gene. Trimming took 8 bases from V and 1 from J; bases not matched to a gene: 6. CDR3 size: 14 residues. This chain's CDR3 is CASRSTGANTEAFF. DNA for the CDR3: TGTGCCAGCCGCTCGACAGGGGCGAACACTGAAGCTTTCTTT.

The J gene is TRBJ2-7, the V gene TRBV5-1; TRBD2 matches at 13 bases. There are 17 residues in the CDR3. Germline V gene sequence: CDR1 SGHRS, CDR2 YFSETQ. The ends lost 4 bases at V and 4 bases at J; junction bases unmatched: 11. The CDR3 here is CASSRGTSGTHSYEQYV. The DNA of the CDR3 is TGCGCCAGCAGCCGGGGGACTAGCGGGACGCACTCTTACGAGCAGTACGTC.

The chain employs TRBV27 and TRBJ1-4, with a tentative D call TRBD1 (6 bases). This CDR3 is 16 amino acids long. Germline V gene data show CDR1 as MNHEY and CDR2 as SMNVEV (reference sequence). Trimming left V 5 bases short and J 2 bases short, with 15 bases between. The CDR3 DNA follows: TGTGCCAGCAGTCCTACGTGGACAGATACTAATGAAAAACTGTTTTTT. As protein: CASSPTWTDTNEKLFF.

This clone was counted only a few times. The gene calls are TRBV15 and TRBJ1-1, with 9 bases identical to TRBD1. V shed 8 bases, J shed 4 bases, and the junction held 17 bases outside the gene matches. There are 17 residues in the CDR3. Germline loops: CDR1 LNHNV, CDR2 YYDKDF (reference sequence). CDR3 coding DNA: TGTGCCACCGGGCCAGGACAGGGGAAGGATGGCTCCACTGAAGCTTTCTTT. Amino acids: CATGPGQGKDGSTEAFF.

The sample holds one count of this clone. V usage is TRBV24-1 and J usage is TRBJ2-3; 9 bases line up with TRBD1. CDR3 length equals 17 residues. Germline CDR1 is KGHDR and CDR2 is SFDVKD. V trimming: 4 bases; J trimming: 0 bases; junction bases outside the gene matches: 7. The CDR3 protein is CATSDPGGQGSTDTQYF. The CDR3 DNA follows: TGTGCCACCAGTGACCCCGGAGGACAGGGGAGCACAGATACGCAGTATTTT.

This chain links TRBV18 with TRBJ1-1, with D perhaps matching TRBD1 (5 bases). V lost 5 bases and J lost 6, with 13 bases in between. The CDR3 runs to 13 residues. Germline CDR1 is KGHSH and CDR2 is LQKENI. The CDR3 DNA follows: TGTGCCAGCTCATCCTCTAGGGGTCCTGAAGCTTTCTTT. It is translated as CASSSSRGPEAFF.

This clone was observed a single time. The rearrangement links TRBV18 to TRBJ2-1; D might be TRBD2 (6 bases). CDR1 is KGHSH, CDR2 LQKENI, per germline. The CDR3 runs 15 residues. Trimming took off 0 bases at V and 2 bases at J, with 8 bases between the two ends. The CDR3 sequence is CASSPPRLAYNEQFF. The CDR3 DNA reads as TGTGCCAGCTCACCACCTAGACTAGCCTACAATGAGCAGTTCTTC.

The rearrangement joins TRBV6-4 to TRBJ1-1; 7 bases match TRBD1. Per the germline V gene, CDR1 is MRHNA and CDR2 is SNTAGT. The V gene end was trimmed by 6 bases and the J gene end by 2 bases; junction bases not matched to a gene: 9. The CDR3 covers 15 residues. The CDR3 coding sequence is TGTGCCAGCAGACGCTGGCCAGGGGGTAACACTGAAGCTTTCTTT. This sequence encodes CASRRWPGGNTEAFF.

The chain joins TRBV7-9 to TRBJ2-7; 7 bases are shared with TRBD2. CDR3 length equals 13 residues. Germline V CDR1 and CDR2: SEHNR, FQNEAQ (reference sequence). V lost 3 bases to trimming and J lost 4 bases; unmatched junction nucleotides: 3. The chain's CDR3 is CASSFGTTYEQYV. CDR3 sequence (DNA): TGTGCCAGCAGCTTCGGGACTACGTACGAGCAGTACGTC.

This chain links TRBV11-3 with TRBJ2-1; a possible D gene is TRBD1 (5 bases). There are 15 residues in the CDR3. CDR1 is SGHNT, CDR2 YENEEA, per germline. Trimming shortened V by 4 bases and J by 2 bases, and 12 bases separated the two germline ends. The CDR3 DNA reads TGTGCCAGCAGCTCCCCCAGGGTAACCTACAATGAGCAGTTCTTC. It is translated as CASSSPRVTYNEQFF.